What follows are 27 T cell receptor beta chains derived from one specimen sequenced in a study of cytomegalovirus exposure and HLA in healthy donors. The PCR had 60 Vbeta and 13 Jbeta primers. TCRdb's copy holds only in-frame clones and misses some; the assay was immunoSEQ multiplex PCR. The repertoire has a few hundred thousand clones, about 80% of them found once; the top ten carry 1.4%. Material: PBMCs. The receptor source for this set is a girl aged 10-17 years in good health and CMV-seronegative.

The CDR3 here is CASKRLGQGDYEQYF. DNA for the CDR3: TGTGCCAGCAAACGATTGGGACAGGGGGACTACGAGCAGTACTTC. The chain uses TRBV2 and TRBJ2-7; 11 nucleotides agree with TRBD1. This CDR3 has 15 amino acids. Per germline, CDR1 SNHLY and CDR2 FYNNEI. After removal of 7 bases from V and 3 bases from J, the junction contained 8 bases not matched to a gene.

This clone came up a few times. The chain employs TRBV9 and TRBJ1-2, with 9 nucleotides matching TRBD1. Per germline, CDR1 SGDLS and CDR2 YYNGEE. Unmatched junction bases numbered 12, after V lost 7 bases and J lost 5 bases. The CDR3 has 15 amino acids. CDR3 bases: TGTGCCAGCTCAACAGGGGGCGACTATAAATATGGCTACACCTTC. Translation gives CASSTGGDYKYGYTF.

The rearrangement uses TRBV2 and TRBJ1-2; D call uncertain. This CDR3 contains 14 residues. V was clipped by 7 bases and J by 4 bases, with 16 bases between them. The germline V gene has CDR1 SNHLY and CDR2 FYNNEI. The CDR3 coding sequence is TGTGCCAGCATAGTTTCCCGCGGAGTCTATGGCTACACCTTC. Translation: CASIVSRGVYGYTF.

This clone was counted ten times or more. The V gene is TRBV6-4, the J gene TRBJ2-7; a possible D gene is TRBD2 (6 bases). The CDR3 totals 14 residues. From germline, CDR1 is MRHNA and CDR2 SNTAGT. Deletions cut 4 bases from V and 0 bases from J, with 10 bases between. CDR3 DNA: TGTGCCAGCAGTGCATCGGGGGACTCCTACGAGCAGTACTTC. Amino acids: CASSASGDSYEQYF.

The chain is built from TRBV23-1 and TRBJ2-7, with 7 nucleotides matching TRBD2. TRBV23-1 is classed as an ORF, of uncertain function. Trimming at V came to 3 bases and at J to 2 bases, leaving 4 bases not matched to a gene. The CDR3 sequence is 14 residues long. The CDR3 sequence is CASSQGGRTYEQYF. CDR3 DNA sequence: TGCGCCAGCAGTCAGGGGGGGAGAACCTACGAGCAGTACTTC.

The chain joins TRBV4-3 to TRBJ1-1, with 8 bases identical to TRBD1. Germline loops: CDR1 LGHNA, CDR2 YSLEER. This CDR3 contains 15 residues. V dropped 1 base and J dropped 11; count of bases not matched to a gene: 12. CDR3 residues: CASSQGPTGGGLAFF. DNA of the CDR3: TGCGCCAGCAGCCAAGGTCCAACAGGGGGTGGTCTGGCTTTCTTT.

The genes are TRBV28 and TRBJ1-2, with a tentative D call TRBD1 (6 bases). The germline V and J ends were trimmed by 5 bases and 7 bases, with 20 bases remaining between them. The germline V gene has CDR1 MDHEN and CDR2 SYDVKM. This CDR3 comprises 15 residues. CDR3 in amino acids: CASSPRGARAPGYTF. Written as DNA, the CDR3 is TGTGCCAGCAGTCCCCGGGGGGCTCGCGCCCCTGGCTACACCTTC.

The V and J genes are TRBV14 and TRBJ1-1, with D tentatively TRBD1 (6 bases). Trimming took 1 base from V and 6 from J, leaving 12 bases between them. The germline gives CDR1 SGHDN, CDR2 FVKESK. The CDR3 runs 14 residues. The CDR3 region is CASSQVAGTPEAFF. CDR3 bases: TGTGCCAGCAGCCAAGTTGCCGGGACACCTGAAGCTTTCTTT. The full variable domain, rest sourced from reference TRBV14 and TRBJ1-1, is EAGVTQFPSHSVIEKGQTVTLRCDPISGHDNLYWYRRVMGKEIKFLLHFVKESKQDESGMPNNRFLAERTGGTYSTLKVQPAELEDSGVYFCASSQVAGTPEAFFGQGTRLTVV.

This clone has only one observation. The CDR3 region is CASMRTSGSFTGELFF. In DNA, the CDR3 is TGTGCCAGTATGAGAACTAGCGGGAGTTTTACCGGGGAGCTGTTTTTT. This sequence joins TRBV19 and TRBJ2-2; 11 nucleotides agree with TRBD2. CDR1 is LNHDA, CDR2 SQIVND, per germline (reference sequence). V lost 7 bases to trimming and J lost 5 bases; unmatched junction nucleotides: 9. The CDR3 has 16 amino acids.

This clone was found once. The chain has TRBV6-5 and TRBJ2-2; perhaps TRBD1 as D (6 bases). V was trimmed by 6 bases and J by 3 bases, leaving 11 bases between them. CDR1 is MNHEY, CDR2 SVGAGI, per germline. This CDR3 region has 14 residues. CDR3 sequence: CASRPGQYTGELFF. CDR3 nucleotides: TGTGCCAGCAGGCCCGGACAGTACACCGGGGAGCTGTTTTTT.

DNA of the CDR3: TGTGCCAGTAGTATCAAGGGGGCAAGTCAGCCCCAGCATTTT. Protein: CASSIKGASQPQHF. V usage is TRBV19 and J usage is TRBJ1-5, with TRBD1 identical over 7 bases. V dropped 3 bases and J dropped 6; count of bases not matched to a gene: 5. CDR1 and CDR2 from the germline V gene are LNHDA and SQIVND (reference sequence). The CDR3 is made up of 14 amino acids. The full variable domain, completed using reference TRBV19 and TRBJ1-5, is DGGITQSPKYLFRKEGQNVTLSCEQNLNHDAMYWYRQDPGQGLRLIYYSQIVNDFQKGDIAEGYSVSREKKESFPLTVTSAQKNPTAFYLCASSIKGASQPQHFGDGTRLSIL.

The chain recombines TRBV9 with TRBJ2-1; D is possibly TRBD2 (6 bases). The V gene's germline CDR1 is SGDLS and CDR2 YYNGEE. The V gene lost 4 bases and the J gene lost 3 bases, with 14 bases spanning the gap. CDR3 length: 15 amino acids. The DNA for the CDR3 is TGTGCCAGCAGCCCAAAGGACTATTACTACAATGAGCAGTTCTTC. Its translation: CASSPKDYYYNEQFF. Together with reference TRBV9 and TRBJ2-1, the CDR3 gives the full variable domain: DSGVTQTPKHLITATGQRVTLRCSPRSGDLSVYWYQQSLDQGLQFLIQYYNGEERAKGNILERFSAQQFPDLHSELNLSSLELGDSALYFCASSPKDYYYNEQFFGPGTRLTVL.

The rearrangement links TRBV28 to TRBJ2-7; D is unclear. CDR1 MDHEN and CDR2 SYDVKM come from the germline V gene. This CDR3 is built from 11 residues. The ends were cut back, 6 bases at V and 7 bases at J, with 10 bases in the middle. In nucleotides, the CDR3 is TGTGCCAGCAGCTCCTTAATGGAGCAGTACTTC. This sequence encodes CASSSLMEQYF.

The chain carries TRBV19 and TRBJ2-3; TRBD1 aligns across 8 bases. This CDR3 comprises 19 residues. The germline CDR1 and CDR2 sequences are LNHDA and SQIVND (reference sequence). V was clipped by 6 bases and J by 6 bases; unmatched bases: 23. The CDR3 coding sequence is TGTGCCAGTAGGGCGACCGTGGGGAGACAGGGGAATTTCAAGGATACGCAGTATTTT. This translates into CASRATVGRQGNFKDTQYF.

V gene TRBV29-1 combines with J gene TRBJ1-4, with D unclear. Germline lookup yields CDR1 SQVTM and CDR2 ANQGSEA. This CDR3 is built from 14 residues. V was trimmed by 4 bases and J by 7 bases, leaving 16 bases between them. The CDR3 bases are TGCAGCGTTGTCACCCTGGGCCATCCTGAAAAACTGTTTTTT. Encoded protein: CSVVTLGHPEKLFF.

The chain is built from TRBV6-5 and TRBJ1-2; 8 bases align to TRBD1. Germline CDR1 and CDR2: MNHEY and SVGAGI. CDR3 size: 14 residues. V was clipped by 2 bases and J by 7 bases; unmatched bases: 6. The CDR3 DNA reads TGTGCCAGCAGTTACACCACCGGGACAGGTGGCTACACCTTC. This gives the protein CASSYTTGTGGYTF.

This clone was seen a single time. The V gene is TRBV4-2, the J gene TRBJ1-4, with 8 positions matching TRBD1. CDR3 length: 14 residues. Per germline, CDR1 LGHNA and CDR2 YNFKEQ. With 0 bases clipped from V and 6 bases from J, the junction kept 0 bases outside the gene matches. In DNA form, the CDR3 reads TGTGCCAGCAGCCAAGAGGACAGGGATGAAAAACTGTTTTTT. This gives the protein CASSQEDRDEKLFF.

The chain recombines TRBV18 with TRBJ1-2, with D possibly matching TRBD1 (5 bases). Looked up from germline, CDR1 is KGHSH and CDR2 is LQKENI. V was shortened by 3 bases and J by 0 bases, with 5 bases between the two germline ends. The CDR3 spans 13 residues. CDR3 DNA sequence: TGTGCCAGCTCACCGGACACTAACTATGGCTACACCTTC. Translating it yields CASSPDTNYGYTF.

The chain carries TRBV5-6 and TRBJ2-5; TRBD2 matches at 11 bases. Losses at the gene ends were 0 bases for V and 9 bases for J; bases not matched to a gene: 7. Per the germline V gene, CDR1 is SGHDT and CDR2 is YYEEEE. The CDR3 sequence is 15 residues long. The DNA for the CDR3 is TGTGCCAGCAGCTTGGGGGAGACTAGCGGGACCGCCCAGTACTTC. Its translation: CASSLGETSGTAQYF.

The chain employs TRBV5-1 and TRBJ2-5, with TRBD2 matching over 10 bases. Per germline, CDR1 SGHRS and CDR2 YFSETQ. CDR3 length equals 14 residues. V was clipped by 6 bases and J by 4 bases; unmatched bases: 6. The CDR3 DNA follows: TGCGCCAGCAACACCGGGACTAGCGTAGAGACCCAGTACTTC. It translates to CASNTGTSVETQYF. Supplemented by reference TRBV5-1 and TRBJ2-5, the full variable domain reads KAGVTQTPRYLIKTRGQQVTLSCSPISGHRSVSWYQQTPGQGLQFLFEYFSETQRNKGNFPGRFSGRQFSNSRSEMNVSTLELGDSALYLCASNTGTSVETQYFGPGTRLLVL.

Written as DNA, the CDR3 is TGTGCCAGCTCACCACAGGCTCTAGCGGGGGACACCTACAATGAGCAGTTCTTC. Residues: CASSPQALAGDTYNEQFF. This chain joins TRBV18 and TRBJ2-1, with 10 bases aligning to TRBD2. Germline trimming cut 1 base from V and 2 bases from J; bases unmatched to any gene: 8. Germline V CDR1 and CDR2: KGHSH, LQKENI. The CDR3 runs to 18 residues.

V usage is TRBV9 and J usage is TRBJ2-1; no reliable D call. Deletions cut 0 bases from V and 0 bases from J, with 10 bases between. The CDR3 length is 16 residues. Germline V gene lookup returns CDR1 SGDLS and CDR2 YYNGEE. CDR3 loop: CASSVGPYSSYNEQFF. The CDR3 DNA reads TGTGCCAGCAGCGTAGGGCCATACAGCTCCTACAATGAGCAGTTCTTC.

The chain couples TRBV28 to TRBJ1-2; D unclear. Trimming took off 10 bases at V and 8 bases at J, with 8 bases between the two ends. Germline V CDR1 and CDR2: MDHEN, SYDVKM. The CDR3 totals 9 residues. CDR3 sequence reads: CANDTGYTF. CDR3 in DNA: TGTGCCAACGACACCGGCTACACCTTC.

The CDR3, as DNA: TGTGCCAGCTCACCACAACTCGCGGGAGCTAGCACAGATACGCAGTATTTT. This gives the protein CASSPQLAGASTDTQYF. This chain links TRBV18 with TRBJ2-3, with 7 positions matching TRBD2. CDR1 KGHSH and CDR2 LQKENI come from the germline V gene. The CDR3 sequence is 17 residues long. After removal of 1 base from V and 0 bases from J, the junction contained 7 bases not matched to a gene.

This chain links TRBV30 with TRBJ1-1; D ambiguous. V lost 4 bases and J 0 bases, leaving 15 bases between the germline ends. Germline values: CDR1 GTSNPN, CDR2 SVGIG (reference sequence). The CDR3 is 15 residues long. Here the CDR3 DNA reads TGTGCCTGGAATGAGGATATAACCCTGAACACTGAAGCTTTCTTT. It codes for CAWNEDITLNTEAFF.

The chain has TRBV11-2 and TRBJ1-2; D gene ambiguous. The CDR3 runs to 14 residues. Germline CDR1 and CDR2: SGHAT and FQNNGV. The V end was cut by 5 bases, the J end by 4 bases, with 14 bases between. This CDR3 reads CASSPNPQSYGYTF. The DNA for the CDR3 is TGTGCCAGCAGCCCCAATCCCCAATCCTATGGCTACACCTTC.

This chain joins TRBV5-1 and TRBJ1-1; possible D gene TRBD1, 5 bases. The germline V gene encodes CDR1 SGHRS and CDR2 YFSETQ. Between the trimmed V and J ends, which lost 1 base and 6 bases, there was a span of 13 bases. The CDR3 is made up of 14 amino acids. CDR3 amino acids: CASSLFSGKSEAFF. Here the CDR3 DNA reads TGCGCCAGCAGCTTGTTTTCAGGGAAATCTGAAGCTTTCTTT.